These T cell receptor beta chains were read from a single sample in a study of control samples from healthy donors and cancer patients. Using immunoSEQ multiplex PCR, the repertoire was profiled, and TCRdb retains in-frame clones only, with some absent. This table has around 12,000 clones, 85% to 95% appearing once. The sequenced material came from PBMCs. The receptor set was obtained from an elderly man with lung cancer. CDR3s include the opening cysteine and the closing phenylalanine or tryptophan. The order of the fields is J gene, clone size, D gene, V gene, CDR3 protein, CDR3 DNA. The D gene is left open where the match is weak. Rows give clone size only sometimes, using once, few, many, or a class for an expanded clone.

TRBJ1-6 - - TRBV27 CASSFSSYNSPLHF TGTGCCAGCAGTTTTAGCTCCTATAATTCACCCCTCCACTTT
TRBJ1-2 - TRBD1 TRBV19 CASSRPGQENYGYTF TGTGCCAGTAGCCGACCGGGACAGGAGAACTATGGCTACACCTTC
TRBJ1-5 - TRBD1 TRBV18 CASSPYQDRGSNQPQHF TGTGCCAGCTCACCATACCAGGACAGGGGAAGCAATCAGCCCCAGCATTTT
TRBJ2-7 - - TRBV11-2 CASSLTWNYEQYF TGTGCCAGCAGCCTGACATGGAACTACGAGCAGTACTTC
TRBJ1-2 - - TRBV29-1 CSVLPAGGYTF TGCAGCGTCCTCCCCGCGGGCGGCTACACCTTC
TRBJ2-5 - - TRBV5-1 CASSPGTLGETQYF TGCGCCAGCAGCCCCGGGACCCTAGGGGAGACCCAGTACTTC
TRBJ2-5 - TRBD1 TRBV19 CASRTGTASQETQYF TGTGCCAGTAGAACGGGGACAGCGTCCCAAGAGACCCAGTACTTC
TRBJ1-4 - - TRBV29-1 CSVDTGGEKLFF TGCAGCGTTGATACGGGGGGGGAAAAACTGTTTTTT
TRBJ2-7 - TRBD1 TRBV27 CASFPLGGQGVYEQYF TGTGCCAGCTTTCCTCTGGGGGGACAGGGGGTATACGAGCAGTACTTC
TRBJ1-2 - - TRBV29-1 CSVGAGAYGYTF TGCAGCGTGGGGGCAGGGGCCTATGGCTACACCTTC
TRBJ2-5 - - TRBV4-2 CASSQVGAGGETQYF TGTGCCAGCAGCCAAGTCGGCGCGGGTGGGGAGACCCAGTACTTC
TRBJ1-2 - - TRBV5-1 CASSLDGMEGPSIGYTF TGCGCCAGCAGCTTGGATGGTATGGAGGGACCGTCGATTGGCTACACCTTC
TRBJ1-2 - - TRBV15 CATSRPGGLGYTF TGTGCCACCAGCAGACCGGGAGGTCTAGGCTACACCTTC
TRBJ1-6 - - TRBV27 CASRGDSSPLHF TGTGCCAGCAGGGGCGATTCGTCACCTCTCCACTTT
TRBJ1-1 - - TRBV28 CASSSRPRTEAFF TGTGCCAGCAGTTCTCGACCTCGTACTGAAGCTTTCTTT
TRBJ2-5 - - TRBV5-6 CASSDLTTQYF TGTGCCAGCAGCGATTTGACGACCCAGTACTTC
TRBJ2-1 once TRBD1 TRBV4-1 CASSREGTGSYNEQFF TGCGCCAGCAGCCGGGAGGGGACAGGGTCCTACAATGAGCAGTTCTTC
TRBJ2-1 - - TRBV7-8 CASSPPRKDEQFF TGTGCCAGCAGCCCCCCTAGAAAGGATGAGCAGTTCTTC
TRBJ2-3 - - TRBV27 CASSSLGDTQYF TGTGCCAGCAGTTCACTAGGAGATACGCAGTATTTT
TRBJ1-1 - - TRBV9 CASSVSGANTEAFF TGTGCCAGCAGCGTAAGTGGGGCGAACACTGAAGCTTTCTTT
TRBJ2-5 - - TRBV7-9 CASSSWLTRQETQYF TGTGCCAGCAGCTCCTGGCTGACTAGGCAAGAGACCCAGTACTTC
TRBJ1-5 - - TRBV7-3 CASSPQSNQPQHF TGTGCCAGCAGCCCCCAAAGCAATCAGCCCCAGCATTTT
TRBJ2-3 - - TRBV19 CASSIVRTVGGTDTQYF TGTGCCAGTAGTATAGTTCGGACAGTTGGAGGCACAGATACGCAGTATTTT
TRBJ2-1 few - TRBV7-2 CASSPPGGLREQFF TGTGCCAGCAGCCCCCCGGGGGGCCTCCGGGAGCAGTTCTTC
TRBJ1-2 - TRBD1 TRBV6-5 CASSATTGAWGYTF TGTGCCAGCAGCGCCACCACAGGGGCGTGGGGCTACACCTTC
TRBJ1-2 - - TRBV9 CASSVDTLGVYGYTF TGTGCCAGCAGCGTTGACACCTTAGGGGTCTATGGCTACACCTTC
TRBJ1-5 - - TRBV4-2 CASSPSGRGQPQHF TGTGCCAGCAGCCCCAGTGGGAGGGGTCAGCCCCAGCATTTT
TRBJ1-3 - - TRBV5-8 CASSFSREGGNTIYF TGTGCCAGCAGCTTTTCCAGGGAGGGTGGAAACACCATATATTTT
TRBJ1-6 few - TRBV12-3/TRBV12-4 CASSDRDNSPLHF TGTGCCAGCAGTGACCGCGATAATTCACCCCTCCACTTT
TRBJ2-1 - - TRBV6-2/TRBV6-3 CASSYSRAGNEQFF TGTGCCAGCAGTTACTCGCGAGCAGGGAATGAGCAGTTCTTC
TRBJ2-5 - TRBD1 TRBV7-2 CASSSPPGQGETQYF TGTGCCAGCAGCTCCCCCCCGGGACAGGGGGAGACCCAGTACTTC
TRBJ1-4 - TRBD1 TRBV7-9 CASSPTGDGNEKLFF TGTGCCAGCAGCCCAACAGGGGACGGTAATGAAAAACTGTTTTTT
TRBJ1-1 once - TRBV24-1 CATKEGMNTEAFF TGTGCCACCAAGGAAGGAATGAACACTGAAGCTTTCTTT
TRBJ2-5 - TRBD1 TRBV29-1 CSVGTGGKAQYF TGCAGCGTCGGGACAGGGGGCAAGGCCCAGTACTTC
TRBJ1-5 - TRBD1 TRBV4-1 CASSHVTGGMDQPQHF TGCGCCAGCAGCCACGTTACAGGGGGCATGGATCAGCCCCAGCATTTT
TRBJ2-5 - - TRBV3-1/TRBV3-2 CASRRGGGARGRETQYF TGTGCCAGCAGGCGAGGGGGCGGGGCCCGCGGGAGGGAGACCCAGTACTTC
TRBJ1-5 - - TRBV6-4 CASSRTEDQPQHF TGTGCCAGCAGTCGGACAGAAGATCAGCCCCAGCATTTT
TRBJ1-5 few - TRBV5-1 CASSLYTGNQPQHF TGCGCCAGCAGCTTGTATACCGGCAATCAGCCCCAGCATTTT
TRBJ2-5 - - TRBV19 CASSIGLEQTQYF TGTGCCAGTAGTATAGGGCTAGAGCAGACCCAGTACTTC
TRBJ1-2 - - TRBV4-3 CASSQALRNYGYTF TGCGCCAGCAGCCAAGCTCTTCGGAACTATGGCTACACCTTC
TRBJ2-1 - TRBD2 TRBV3-1/TRBV3-2 CASSSWRGTSDFKRNEQFF TGTGCCAGCAGCTCATGGAGGGGGACTAGCGATTTCAAGCGCAATGAGCAGTTCTTC
TRBJ1-5 - TRBD1 TRBV5-1 CASLDRGNWEDQPQHF TGCGCCAGTTTGGACAGGGGAAATTGGGAGGATCAGCCCCAGCATTTT
TRBJ1-2 - - TRBV18 CASSPDPDNYGYTF TGTGCCAGCTCACCCGACCCGGATAACTATGGCTACACCTTC
TRBJ2-7 - - TRBV5-6 CASRDTFSYEQYF TGTGCCAGCAGAGACACCTTCTCCTACGAGCAGTACTTC
TRBJ2-3 - TRBD2 TRBV5-6 CASSLGGGATDTQYF TGTGCCAGCAGCTTAGGCGGGGGGGCCACAGATACGCAGTATTTT
TRBJ1-2 - TRBD1 TRBV6-5 CASSYTGTGKGGYTF TGTGCCAGCAGTTACACCGGGACAGGCAAGGGGGGCTACACCTTC
TRBJ1-4 - - TRBV4-3 CASSHPFGGLNEKLFF TGCGCCAGCAGCCACCCCTTTGGGGGCCTTAATGAAAAACTGTTTTTT
TRBJ2-2 - TRBD1 TRBV5-4 CASSKTGSGGELFF TGTGCCAGCAGCAAGACAGGGAGCGGCGGGGAGCTGTTTTTT
TRBJ1-2 once TRBD1 TRBV28 CASSGGQGSLNGYTF TGTGCCAGCAGTGGGGGACAGGGCTCCCTTAATGGCTACACCTTC
TRBJ2-1 - - TRBV25-1 CASSNPNDNEQFF TGTGCCAGCAGCAACCCAAATGACAATGAGCAGTTCTTC
TRBJ1-1 - - TRBV14 CASSPGLNTEAFF TGTGCCAGCAGCCCGGGGCTGAACACTGAAGCTTTCTTT
TRBJ1-3 few TRBD1 TRBV6-5 CASTWGQTTGNTIYF TGTGCCAGCACCTGGGGACAGACCACAGGAAACACCATATATTTT
TRBJ2-3 - TRBD2 TRBV19 CASSPGTSGDTDTQYF TGTGCCAGTAGCCCTGGGACTAGCGGGGACACAGATACGCAGTATTTT
TRBJ1-1 - - TRBV7-2 CASSLGQVNTEAFF TGTGCCAGCAGCTTAGGACAGGTGAACACTGAAGCTTTCTTT
TRBJ2-7 - - TRBV5-8 CASSLGIGTLFYEQYF TGTGCCAGCAGCTTGGGGATTGGGACCCTCTTCTACGAGCAGTACTTC